The 23 T cell receptor beta chains presented below share a single source sample, sequenced in a study of T-cell reconstitution after alpha-beta-depleted transplantation in children. TCRbeta library preparation incorporated unique molecular identifiers. TCRdb fed the PCR reads into MiXCR, producing one record per CDR3 protein. The data show some 220,000 distinct CDR3 sequences, approximately 10% seen once. The source material was PBMCs, sampled before TCRalphabeta/CD19-depleted stem cell transplant. The receptor set was obtained from a child younger than two with acute myeloid leukemia, due to receive a stem cell transplant.

This clonotype was recorded at least ten times. This chain joins TRBV12-3 or TRBV12-4 and TRBJ2-5; TRBD2 agrees at 10 bases. The CDR3 loop spans 13 amino acids. J lost 2 bases, V lost 10 bases, and 4 bases had no gene match. As DNA, the CDR3 is TGTGCCATTCGGACTAGCGGACAAGAGACCCAGTACTTC. This encodes CAIRTSGQETQYF.

This clonotype has only a few counts. V usage is TRBV11-3 and J usage is TRBJ2-5; a possible D gene is TRBD2 (6 bases). The CDR3 is 16 residues long. Germline V gene data show CDR1 as SGHNT and CDR2 as YENEEA. Trimming pared 3 bases from V and 0 bases from J, leaving 14 bases between. This chain's CDR3 is CASSFPPAGYQETQYF. Written as DNA, the CDR3 is TGTGCCAGCAGCTTTCCACCGGCGGGATACCAAGAGACCCAGTACTTC.

The genes are TRBV7-8 and TRBJ1-3, with D tentatively TRBD1 (5 bases). Trimming removed 5 bases from V and 2 bases from J, with 19 bases in between. The V gene's germline CDR1 is SGHVS and CDR2 FQNEAQ. This CDR3 is built from 17 residues. The DNA for the CDR3 is TGTGCCAGCAGCCTTTCACGCGGGGCTCGGACTGGAAACACCATATATTTT. It translates to CASSLSRGARTGNTIYF. The full variable domain, its missing parts supplied by reference TRBV7-8 and TRBJ1-3, is GAGVSQSPRYKVAKRGQDVALRCDPISGHVSLFWYQQALGQGPEFLTYFQNEAQLDKSGLPSDRFFAERPEGSVSTLKIQRTQQEDSAVYLCASSLSRGARTGNTIYFGEGSWLTVV.

This clonotype has ten or more counts. The CDR3 region has the DNA TGTGCCAGCAGTTTAGAGAGACTAGACAATGAGCAGTTCTTC. Its translation is CASSLERLDNEQFF. The chain combines TRBV12-3 or TRBV12-4 with TRBJ2-1; D perhaps matches TRBD2 (6 bases). The CDR3 consists of 14 residues. V was clipped by 1 base and J by 5 bases, with 9 bases between them.

Turning to this clonotype: A clone one base away is much larger, so this may be a read error. The gene calls are TRBV29-1 and TRBJ1-1, with D uncertain. Germline values: CDR1 SQVTM, CDR2 ANQGSEA. This CDR3 comprises 11 residues. V gave up 2 bases and J gave up 3 bases, with 4 bases separating them. This CDR3 reads CSVEWYTEAFF. As DNA, the CDR3 is TGCAGCGTTGAATGGTACACTGAAGCTTTCTTT.

This clonotype was counted at least ten times. This chain connects TRBV20-1 to TRBJ2-5; 11 nucleotides line up with TRBD2. The CDR3 totals 16 residues. The ends lost 4 bases at V and 5 bases at J; junction bases unmatched: 12. Germline lookup yields CDR1 DFQATT and CDR2 SNEGSKA (reference sequence). The CDR3 DNA follows: TGCAGTGCTAATATGCTAGCGGGAGGCATGAGGGAGACCCAGTACTTC. Its protein product is CSANMLAGGMRETQYF.

This clonotype was seen many times. J is TRBJ2-1 and V is TRBV7-3, with D possibly called TRBD1 or TRBD2 (5 bases each). V lost 2 bases, J lost 12 bases, and 8 bases lay in between. Per germline, CDR1 SGHTA and CDR2 FQGTGA. There are 11 residues in the CDR3. The CDR3 spells CASSLGTAQFF. The DNA of the CDR3 is TGTGCCAGCAGCTTAGGGACCGCGCAGTTCTTC. Full variable domain (rest looked up from reference TRBV7-3 and TRBJ2-1): GAGVSQTPSNKVTEKGKYVELRCDPISGHTALYWYRQSLGQGPEFLIYFQGTGAADDSGLPNDRFFAVRPEGSVSTLKIQRTERGDSAVYLCASSLGTAQFFGPGTRLTVL.

This chain links TRBV6-2 or TRBV6-3 with TRBJ2-5; perhaps D is TRBD1 or TRBD2 (5 bases each). Germline V gene sequence: CDR1 MNHEY, CDR2 SVGEGT. V lost 0 bases, J lost 5 bases, and 16 bases lay in between. This CDR3 has 16 amino acids. The CDR3 DNA follows: TGTGCCAGCAGTTACTCGAGATTAGAGGGGTCGGAGACCCAGTACTTC. This gives the protein CASSYSRLEGSETQYF.

This clonotype was observed many times. The gene calls are TRBV20-1 and TRBJ2-7; D is possibly TRBD1 (6 bases). Trimming cost V 0 bases and J 6 bases, with 12 bases left between them. Germline CDR1 DFQATT, CDR2 SNEGSKA (reference sequence). CDR3 length: 13 amino acids. The CDR3: CSAREAQGVEQYF. The CDR3 region has the DNA TGCAGTGCTAGAGAGGCACAGGGAGTCGAGCAGTACTTC.

The V gene is TRBV10-2, the J gene TRBJ2-5; D unresolved. V dropped 3 bases and J dropped 4 bases, with 9 bases sitting between them. The germline gives CDR1 WSHSY, CDR2 SAAADI. The CDR3 spans 13 residues. The CDR3 DNA reads TGCGCCAGCAGTGACAAGTGGGTAGAGACCCAGTACTTC. It translates to CASSDKWVETQYF.

In this sample, this clonotype turned up many times. J is TRBJ2-7 and V is TRBV27, with no clear D. This CDR3 spans 14 amino acids. Germline values: CDR1 MNHEY, CDR2 SMNVEV (reference sequence). V lost 0 bases to trimming and J lost 3 bases, with 9 bases between them. The CDR3 loop is CASSLSEENYEQYF. CDR3 in DNA: TGTGCCAGCAGTTTATCCGAGGAAAACTACGAGCAGTACTTC.

Ten or more counts support this clonotype. This sequence joins TRBV5-1 and TRBJ1-5; D unclear. CDR1 is SGHRS, CDR2 YFSETQ, per germline. With 4 bases removed from V and 4 bases from J, the gap between germline ends came to 15 bases. The length of the CDR3 is 15 residues. The CDR3 reads CASSRTGAGNQPQHF. The CDR3 bases are TGCGCCAGCAGCCGCACCGGCGCCGGGAATCAGCCCCAGCATTTT.

This clonotype was recorded many times. This chain connects TRBV10-3 to TRBJ2-5, with D possibly matching TRBD2 (5 bases). The CDR3 has 13 residues. Looked up from germline, CDR1 is ENHRY and CDR2 is SYGVKD. Deletions cut 5 bases from V and 1 base from J, with 8 bases between. CDR3 sequence (DNA): TGTGCCATCAGTAGCGGACCCCAAGAGACCCAGTACTTC. It is translated as CAISSGPQETQYF.

This chain uses TRBV20-1 with TRBJ2-6; D ambiguous. Germline V gives CDR1 DFQATT, CDR2 SNEGSKA (reference sequence). The CDR3 totals 13 residues. V was pared by 5 bases and J by 0 bases, with 5 bases between. The CDR3 DNA sequence: TGCAGTGCTCAATTCTCTGGGGCCAACGTCCTGACTTTC. Translating gives CSAQFSGANVLTF.

This clonotype was seen many times. V gene TRBV7-6 combines with J gene TRBJ2-3; perhaps TRBD1 as D (5 bases). Germline assignment: CDR1 SGHVS and CDR2 FNYEAQ. Deletions cut 0 bases from V and 6 bases from J, with 13 bases between. The CDR3 runs 15 residues. In nucleotides, the CDR3 is TGTGCCAGCAGCTTAGCGATGGGGCACCAGGATACGCAGTATTTT. Protein product: CASSLAMGHQDTQYF.

This clonotype has ten or more counts. The rearrangement uses TRBV7-8 and TRBJ2-1; 12 bases match TRBD2. Germline CDR1 reads SGHVS; CDR2 reads FQNEAQ. The ends lost 5 bases at V and 8 bases at J; junction bases unmatched: 10. The CDR3 has 16 residues. The DNA of the CDR3 is TGTGCCAGCAGCCTTCTAGCGGGGGGGCCTCGGGATGAGCAGTTCTTC. It translates to CASSLLAGGPRDEQFF.

This clonotype was counted at least ten times. V and J are TRBV7-2 and TRBJ1-5; D is undetermined. Looked up from germline, CDR1 is SGHTA and CDR2 is FQGNSA. V dropped 0 bases and J dropped 4 bases, with 7 bases sitting between them. CDR3 length: 14 amino acids. CDR3 region: CASSLASQNQPQHF. The DNA of the CDR3 is TGTGCCAGCAGCTTAGCTTCACAGAATCAGCCCCAGCATTTT.

This clonotype has a count of ten or more. The J gene is TRBJ2-2, the V gene TRBV10-3, with D unclear. From germline, CDR1 is ENHRY and CDR2 SYGVKD. Trimming left V 2 bases short and J 5 bases short, with 15 bases between. This CDR3 spans 16 amino acids. CDR3 nucleotide sequence: TGTGCCATCAGTGAGCGTCCGCCTCCGCTAACCGGGGAGCTGTTTTTT. This encodes CAISERPPPLTGELFF.

To note about this clonotype: Given the absence of the conserved phenylalanine or tryptophan at the CDR3 end, a read error is likely. The chain links TRBV29-1 to TRBJ1-1; D unclear. Germline V CDR1 and CDR2: SQVTM, ANQGSEA. The CDR3 length is 12 residues. Deletions cut 4 bases from V and 0 bases from J, with 6 bases between. The CDR3 nucleotides read TGCAGCGTTGGCACGGTGAACACTGAAGCTTTCTCT. It yields the protein CSVGTVNTEAFS.

Many counts were recorded for this clonotype. The J gene is TRBJ2-7, the V gene TRBV3-1; tentatively, D is TRBD1 (5 bases). V lost 0 bases, J lost 1 base, and 13 bases lay in between. The germline V gene has CDR1 LGHDT and CDR2 YNNKEL (reference sequence). CDR3 length: 16 residues. The CDR3 is CASSQDLLTVSYEQYF. The CDR3 nucleotides are TGTGCCAGCAGCCAAGACCTGTTGACAGTGTCCTACGAGCAGTACTTC.

This clonotype has a count of ten or more. The rearrangement joins TRBV7-8 to TRBJ1-5; D perhaps matches TRBD1 (5 bases). Germline-derived CDR1 and CDR2 are SGHVS and FQNEAQ. The CDR3 is made up of 16 amino acids. The V end lost 5 bases, the J end lost 1 base, and 15 bases lay between the germline ends. This CDR3 is CASSQLGAVSNQPQHF. The CDR3 bases are TGTGCCAGCAGCCAATTAGGGGCTGTGAGCAATCAGCCCCAGCATTTT.

The table lists this clonotype with many counts. The chain couples TRBV2 to TRBJ2-2, with D perhaps matching TRBD1 (5 bases). V gave up 7 bases and J gave up 5 bases, with 14 bases separating them. This CDR3 contains 14 residues. CDR1 is SNHLY, CDR2 FYNNEI, per germline. CDR3 DNA: TGTGCCAGCAAGCAGGGTGGTGGAACCGGGGAGCTGTTTTTT. Amino acids: CASKQGGGTGELFF.

This clonotype was seen repeatedly, ten times or more. The chain uses TRBV5-1 and TRBJ2-2, with 10 bases matching TRBD1. This CDR3 comprises 16 residues. Germline V gene sequence: CDR1 SGHRS, CDR2 YFSETQ. V shed 4 bases, J shed 3 bases, and the junction held 6 bases outside the gene matches. This chain's CDR3 is CASSPGQGGDTGELFF. The DNA for the CDR3 is TGCGCCAGCAGCCCAGGACAGGGGGGAGACACCGGGGAGCTGTTTTTT.